This paragraph reports one T cell receptor (beta chain). Its antigen is as yet unknown. These data originate in a study of post-analysis software for immune sequencing data. Background on the study: The courses of disease that were included comprised relapsing-remitting, secondary progressive and progressive-relapsing multiple sclerosis. Findings and caveats of the study: Compared against controls, patients with multiple sclerosis displayed significantly lower normalized Chao1 diversity. When patients were compared with controls, 4 or 5 TRBV segments were more frequent, TRBV5-6, TRBV5-1 and TRBV20-1 among them. Co-batched samples clustered tightly together by F measure.

CDR1 is SGDLS and CDR2 is YYNGEE in the germline V gene. V trimming: 0 bases; J trimming: 8 bases; junction bases outside the gene matches: 2. CDR3 length: 15 amino acids. TCR beta cDNA libraries had unique molecular identifiers. Roughly 500,000 cDNA molecules were obtained per 1 to 10 million input T cells. TCRdb processed the PCR reads anew with MiXCR; each CDR3 protein has one entry. The sample records 750,000 to 950,000 distinct CDR3 sequences, roughly 50% being singletons. The chain employs TRBV9 and TRBJ2-1; 13 bases are shared with TRBD2. Material for sequencing was blood. The clonotype originates from a girl aged 5-17 years with multiple sclerosis. As DNA, the CDR3 is TGTGCCAGCAGCGTAGGTACTAGCGGGGGGGATGAGCAGTTCTTC. Its translation: CASSVGTSGGDEQFF.